This T cell receptor (beta chain) emerged from a study of blood T cells in healthy people across ages (dated by TCRdb to 2014 to 2015). With regard to the full study: In model experiments, roughly one uniquely barcoded TCR beta cDNA molecule per two T cells was captured by template switching. To track age-related changes in TCR beta repertoire diversity, the study relied on deep sequencing normalized with unique cDNA molecular identifiers. Four age groups were formed from the donors: young (average approximately 15 years), middle-aged (just under 40), aged (around 62) and long-lived (about 75). To avoid experimental bias, donors of different ages were randomly spread across the sequencing lanes. The study analyzed two additional independent replicas of 1 million unique cDNA reads from the same blood draw for two donors, one aged 18 to 30 and one aged 80 or older.

Libraries were built with 5' RACE. Sequenced on an Illumina HiSeq 2500. A second PCR of roughly 7 to 11 cycles was performed with a sample-barcoded 5' primer and a J-beta primer mix. A template-switch 5' adaptor carrying 12 random nucleotides introduced a unique molecular identifier onto each TCR beta cDNA molecule. At least 2.5 million CDR3-containing paired-end reads were obtained from each sample. First-strand cDNA was synthesized from all RNA with the Mint cDNA synthesis kit, primed by a TRBC-specific oligonucleotide. Following uracil-DNA glycosylase treatment, all cDNA underwent a first 18-cycle PCR with the universal primers M1SS and BC2_uni_R. The paper's data handling went like this. For normalization, 1 million high-quality reads, each with a distinct molecular identifier, were randomly selected from each sample. Instead of being binned into consensus sequences, reads with shared molecular identifiers were discarded. MiTCR, with a Q25 quality threshold and the strictest error-elimination algorithm, was used for CDR3 identification, clonotype clustering and error correction. A nonparametric unseen species model with Euler transformation was used to estimate a lower bound on total TCR beta diversity. The public reads were quality trimmed at Q25 with fastp and then assembled into clones with MiXCR by TCRdb, keeping productive beta chains. Duplicate CDR3 protein sequences are folded into a single record with the most common DNA and genes. In this record, the V and J calls reflect TCRdb's handling and not the investigators' own analysis. In all, the sample holds some 880,000 distinct CDR3 sequences, and around 36% of those were seen once. The ten largest clonotypes hold 10% to 15% of the sample.

Donors were 30 to 45 systemically healthy Caucasian individuals from Russia aged 6 to 90 years. Each donor gave 9.5 to 10 milliliters of peripheral blood, drawn into EDTA-treated Vacutainer tubes. Ficoll-Paque density-gradient centrifugation was used to isolate PBMCs, with at least 6.5 million per sample. Total RNA, at least 6 micrograms per sample, was extracted from PBMCs with Trizol reagent. For every donor, an aliquot of PBMCs went through flow cytometry to measure the percentages of naive CD45RAhigh/CD27high T cells. On this clonotype itself: There is no known antigen for this receptor. Qualities for individual bases were not recorded, and no much larger clone is one base off.

Overall study results and their limits: The long-lived group showed more naive CD4+ T cells, fewer expanded clones and increased TCR diversity than the aged group, suggesting age selection. Bulk unsorted PBMC profiling prevented conclusive comparison of naive and antigen-experienced compartments. As age increased, observed TCR beta diversity per million T cells dropped in a roughly linear way, and a significant reduction was already evident by age about 36. The percentage of naive T cells measured by flow cytometry correlated strongly with observed TCR beta diversity. The CMV infection status of donors was not known, potentially confounding age-related changes in expanded clonotypes. Estimates of total diversity based on one million sequenced T cells were regarded as lower bounds and as underestimates.

The sequence was obtained from a man younger than 35 in good health. Sample: blood.

The CDR3 is CSARTSVGGSNQPQHF. At the DNA level, the sequence is TGCAGTGCTAGGACCTCAGTTGGGGGTAGCAATCAGCCCCAGCATTTT. The V gene is TRBV20-1 and the J gene is TRBJ1-5; the D region possibly corresponds to TRBD1 (5 bases align). The CDR3 runs 16 amino acids, cysteine and phenylalanine included. Left in the record is the CDR3 DNA by itself, 48 bases read in frame from the first base. V is cut by 3 bases and J by 0 bases, and the space between the germline ends is 15 bases. From a lookup of the germline V gene (reference sequence), CDR1 and CDR2 are DFQATT and SNEGSKA.